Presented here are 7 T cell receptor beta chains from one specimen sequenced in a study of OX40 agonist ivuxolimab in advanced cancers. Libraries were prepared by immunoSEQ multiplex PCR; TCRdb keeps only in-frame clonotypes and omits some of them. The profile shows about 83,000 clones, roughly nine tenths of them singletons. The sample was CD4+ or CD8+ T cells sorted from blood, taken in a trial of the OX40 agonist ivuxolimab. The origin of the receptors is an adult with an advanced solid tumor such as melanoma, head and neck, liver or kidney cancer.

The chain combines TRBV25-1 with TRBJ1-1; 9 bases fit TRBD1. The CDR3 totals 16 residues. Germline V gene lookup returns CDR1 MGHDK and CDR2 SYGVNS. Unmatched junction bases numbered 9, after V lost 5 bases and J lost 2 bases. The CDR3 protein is CASSSERGQGNTEAFF. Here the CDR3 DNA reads TGTGCCAGCAGTTCGGAACGGGGACAGGGTAACACTGAAGCTTTCTTT.

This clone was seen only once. CDR3 in amino acids: CAWSVQGEQYF. CDR3 nucleotide sequence: TGTGCCTGGAGTGTACAAGGCGAGCAGTACTTC. The V gene is TRBV30, the J gene TRBJ2-7; D remains ambiguous. The V gene lost 0 bases and the J gene lost 6 bases, with 6 bases spanning the gap. Germline V gene data show CDR1 as GTSNPN and CDR2 as SVGIG (reference sequence). The CDR3 totals 11 residues.

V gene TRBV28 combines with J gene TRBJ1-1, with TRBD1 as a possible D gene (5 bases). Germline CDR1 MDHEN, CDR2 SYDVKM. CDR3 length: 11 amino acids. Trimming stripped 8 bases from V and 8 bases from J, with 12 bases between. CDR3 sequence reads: CASEWGGEAFF. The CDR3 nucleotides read TGTGCCAGCGAGTGGGGGGGAGAAGCTTTCTTT. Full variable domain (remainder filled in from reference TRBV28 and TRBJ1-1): DVKVTQSSRYLVKRTGEKVFLECVQDMDHENMFWYRQDPGLGLRLIYFSYDVKMKEKGDIPEGYSVSREKKERFSLILESASTNQTSMYLCASEWGGEAFFGQGTRLTVV.

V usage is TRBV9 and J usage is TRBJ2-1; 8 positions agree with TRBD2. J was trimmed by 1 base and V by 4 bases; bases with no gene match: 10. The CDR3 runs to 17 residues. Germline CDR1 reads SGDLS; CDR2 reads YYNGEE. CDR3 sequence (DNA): TGTGCCAGCAGCTCCTCCCTTAGCGGGACGTCCTACAATGAGCAGTTCTTC. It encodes CASSSSLSGTSYNEQFF.

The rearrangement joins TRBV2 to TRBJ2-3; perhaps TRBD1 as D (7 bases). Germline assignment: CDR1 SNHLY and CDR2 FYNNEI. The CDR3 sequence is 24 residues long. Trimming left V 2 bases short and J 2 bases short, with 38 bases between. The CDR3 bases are TGTGCCAGCAGTGAACCAGGAATGGCGGGCACAGGAATAGCCGCGGGACAGAACACAGATACGCAGTATTTT. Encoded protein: CASSEPGMAGTGIAAGQNTDTQYF.

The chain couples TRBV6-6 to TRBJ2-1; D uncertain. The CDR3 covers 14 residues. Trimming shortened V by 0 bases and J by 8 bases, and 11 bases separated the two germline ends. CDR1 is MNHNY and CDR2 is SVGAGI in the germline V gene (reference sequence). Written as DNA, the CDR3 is TGTGCCAGCAGTTACTCAAGTGAAGCCTATGAGCAGTTCTTC. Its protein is CASSYSSEAYEQFF.

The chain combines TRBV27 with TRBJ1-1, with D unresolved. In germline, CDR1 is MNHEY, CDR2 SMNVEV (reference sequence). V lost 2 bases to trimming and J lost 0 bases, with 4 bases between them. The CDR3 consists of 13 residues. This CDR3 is CASSLTVNTEAFF. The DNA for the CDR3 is TGTGCCAGCAGTTTAACGGTGAACACTGAAGCTTTCTTT.